These 15 T cell receptor beta chains were sequenced from one sample in a study of control samples from healthy donors and cancer patients. Libraries were prepared by immunoSEQ multiplex PCR; TCRdb keeps only in-frame clonotypes and omits some of them. Seen here are 80,000 to 100,000 clones, 75% to 85% observed once, and the top ten hold over 9.5%. Material for sequencing was blood. The receptors were gathered from a woman under 40 in good health.

The gene calls are TRBV18 and TRBJ2-5; 8 nucleotides match TRBD1. V was clipped by 5 bases and J by 1 base; unmatched bases: 3. In germline, CDR1 is KGHSH, CDR2 LQKENI. The CDR3 covers 14 residues. The CDR3 nucleotides read TGTGCCAGCTCAGATACAGGGGGCCAAGAGACCCAGTACTTC. It translates to CASSDTGGQETQYF.

The chain recombines TRBV9 with TRBJ2-3; a weak D match, TRBD1 (5 bases). In germline, CDR1 is SGDLS, CDR2 YYNGEE. CDR3 length: 17 amino acids. The V end was cut by 0 bases, the J end by 6 bases, with 20 bases between. CDR3 in DNA: TGTGCCAGCAGCGTAGCTTCAGGGTATGGACCCCATGATACGCAGTATTTT. Its translation: CASSVASGYGPHDTQYF.

The chain uses TRBV19 and TRBJ2-6, with a tentative D call TRBD1 (5 bases). Trimming left V 6 bases short and J 1 base short, with 7 bases between. CDR1 and CDR2 from the germline V gene are LNHDA and SQIVND (reference sequence). This CDR3 has 14 amino acids. The CDR3 protein is CASSQGSGANVLTF. CDR3 DNA: TGTGCCAGTAGCCAGGGTTCTGGGGCCAACGTCCTGACTTTC. Drawing the rest from reference TRBV19 and TRBJ2-6, the complete variable domain is DGGITQSPKYLFRKEGQNVTLSCEQNLNHDAMYWYRQDPGQGLRLIYYSQIVNDFQKGDIAEGYSVSREKKESFPLTVTSAQKNPTAFYLCASSQGSGANVLTFGAGSRLTVL.

The chain joins TRBV27 to TRBJ1-5; TRBD1 aligns across 7 bases. The CDR3 consists of 17 residues. After removal of 3 bases from V and 3 bases from J, the junction contained 11 bases not matched to a gene. CDR1 is MNHEY, CDR2 SMNVEV, per germline (reference sequence). In DNA, the CDR3 is TGTGCCAGCAGTTTCTCGCCCGGCAGGGGGGTCAATCAGCCCCAGCATTTT. It translates to CASSFSPGRGVNQPQHF.

V usage is TRBV19 and J usage is TRBJ2-7; tentative D call: TRBD1 (5 bases). Deletions cut 6 bases from V and 2 bases from J, with 14 bases between. The CDR3 loop spans 14 amino acids. From germline, CDR1 is LNHDA and CDR2 SQIVND (reference sequence). CDR3 DNA: TGTGCCAGTAGAGGGAACAGGTTCGCCTACGAGCAGTACTTC. As protein: CASRGNRFAYEQYF.

This clone came up a few times. The chain joins TRBV6-4 to TRBJ2-2, with TRBD1 identical over 9 bases. The CDR3 totals 14 residues. Trimming cost V 3 bases and J 6 bases; bases outside gene matches: 2. Germline loops: CDR1 MRHNA, CDR2 SNTAGT. The CDR3: CASSDGQGSGELFF. For the CDR3, the DNA is TGTGCCAGCAGTGATGGACAGGGGTCCGGGGAGCTGTTTTTT.

This clone was counted a few times. The V gene is TRBV7-3, the J gene TRBJ2-1, with 11 bases fitting TRBD2. There are 15 residues in the CDR3. Germline V lookup: CDR1 SGHTA, CDR2 FQGTGA. V gave up 0 bases and J gave up 8 bases; unmatched junction bases: 3. Here the CDR3 DNA reads TGTGCCAGCAGCTTAACGGGGACTAGCGGCGATGAGCAGTTCTTC. Protein sequence: CASSLTGTSGDEQFF.

J is TRBJ2-2 and V is TRBV11-3; D unclear. The CDR3 consists of 11 residues. CDR1 is SGHNT and CDR2 is YENEEA in the germline V gene. V was clipped by 4 bases and J by 5 bases, with 2 bases between them. This chain's CDR3 is CASSSTGELFF. As DNA, the CDR3 is TGTGCCAGCAGCTCGACCGGGGAGCTGTTTTTT.

The rearrangement links TRBV12-3 or TRBV12-4 to TRBJ1-2; no firm D call. V dropped 5 bases and J dropped 1 base, with 5 bases sitting between them. The CDR3 has 12 residues. The CDR3 DNA follows: TGTGCCAGCAGTAACAATAACTATGGCTACACCTTC. Translation: CASSNNNYGYTF.

The rearrangement joins TRBV5-1 to TRBJ2-7; D is perhaps TRBD1 or TRBD2 (6 bases each). The CDR3 is made up of 15 amino acids. CDR1 is SGHRS and CDR2 is YFSETQ in the germline V gene. V was cut by 4 bases and J by 1 base, with 15 bases left in between. This chain's CDR3 is CASSIADRPSYEQYF. CDR3 DNA sequence: TGCGCCAGCAGCATAGCGGACAGACCTTCCTACGAGCAGTACTTC.

The J gene is TRBJ1-1, the V gene TRBV3-1 (or the pseudogene TRBV3-2); the D gene is possibly TRBD1 (6 bases). This CDR3 comprises 16 residues. Trimming removed 2 bases at V and 0 bases at J, with 13 bases between. Germline values: CDR1 LGHDT, CDR2 YNNKEL (reference sequence). The CDR3: CASSQLRGAMNTEAFF. DNA of the CDR3: TGTGCCAGCAGCCAATTGAGGGGGGCCATGAACACTGAAGCTTTCTTT.

The rearrangement joins TRBV7-2 to TRBJ2-3, with TRBD2 matching 14 bases. The germline gives CDR1 SGHTA, CDR2 FQGNSA. The CDR3 sequence is 16 residues long. V lost 4 bases, J lost 0 bases, and 0 bases stayed unmatched. CDR3 DNA sequence: TGTGCCAGCAGCTGGACTAGCGGGGGGAGCACAGATACGCAGTATTTT. The encoded protein is CASSWTSGGSTDTQYF. Supplemented by reference TRBV7-2 and TRBJ2-3, the full variable domain reads GAGVSQSPSNKVTEKGKDVELRCDPISGHTALYWYRQSLGQGLEFLIYFQGNSAPDKSGLPSDRFSAERTGGSVSTLTIQRTQQEDSAVYLCASSWTSGGSTDTQYFGPGTRLTVL.

The chain uses TRBV19 and TRBJ2-7; 9 bases line up with TRBD1. The CDR3 length is 18 residues. Germline-derived CDR1 and CDR2 are LNHDA and SQIVND (reference sequence). Trimming at V came to 2 bases and at J to 5 bases, leaving 16 bases not matched to a gene. The CDR3 DNA reads as TGTGCCAGTAGTATAATCTCATACTCCGGGACAGGGAAGCACGAGCAGTACTTC. Translating it yields CASSIISYSGTGKHEQYF.

In this sample, this clone turned up a few times. The V call is TRBV25-1, the J call TRBJ1-6; a weak D match, TRBD1 (5 bases). Germline CDR1 and CDR2: MGHDK and SYGVNS. This CDR3 contains 15 residues. Trimming took 3 bases from V and 0 from J, leaving 6 bases between them. The CDR3 loop reads CASSDRVSYNSPLHF. In DNA form, the CDR3 reads TGTGCCAGCAGTGACAGGGTCTCCTATAATTCACCCCTCCACTTT.

The rearrangement links TRBV9 to TRBJ2-1; D is undetermined. Trimming shortened V by 2 bases and J by 10 bases, and 16 bases separated the two germline ends. CDR3 length: 14 residues. Germline CDR1 reads SGDLS; CDR2 reads YYNGEE. The CDR3: CASSVSGSSREQFF. The CDR3 DNA sequence: TGTGCCAGCAGCGTTAGTGGCAGCTCCCGAGAGCAGTTCTTC.